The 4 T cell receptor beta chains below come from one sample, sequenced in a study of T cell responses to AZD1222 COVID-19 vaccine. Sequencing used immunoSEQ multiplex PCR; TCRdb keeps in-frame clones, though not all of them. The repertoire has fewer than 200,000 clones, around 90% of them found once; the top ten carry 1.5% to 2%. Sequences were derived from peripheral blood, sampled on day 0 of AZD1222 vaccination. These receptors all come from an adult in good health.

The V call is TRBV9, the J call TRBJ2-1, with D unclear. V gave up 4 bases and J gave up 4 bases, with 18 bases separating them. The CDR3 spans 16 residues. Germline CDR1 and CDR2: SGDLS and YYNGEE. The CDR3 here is CASSRTVGGPYNEQFF. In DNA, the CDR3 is TGTGCCAGCAGCAGGACCGTGGGTGGGCCGTACAATGAGCAGTTCTTC.

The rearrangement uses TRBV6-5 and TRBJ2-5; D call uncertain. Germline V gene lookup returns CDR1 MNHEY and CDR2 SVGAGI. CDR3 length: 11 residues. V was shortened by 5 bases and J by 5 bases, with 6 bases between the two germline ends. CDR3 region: CASSLGETQYF. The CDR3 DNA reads TGTGCCAGCAGTCTCGGGGAGACCCAGTACTTC.

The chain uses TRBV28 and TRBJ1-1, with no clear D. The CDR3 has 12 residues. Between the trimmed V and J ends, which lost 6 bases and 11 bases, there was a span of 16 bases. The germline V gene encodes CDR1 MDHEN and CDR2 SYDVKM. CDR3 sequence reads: CASRETGRLAFF. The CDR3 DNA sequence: TGTGCCAGCAGGGAAACCGGGAGGTTGGCTTTCTTT. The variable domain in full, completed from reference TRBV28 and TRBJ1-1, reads DVKVTQSSRYLVKRTGEKVFLECVQDMDHENMFWYRQDPGLGLRLIYFSYDVKMKEKGDIPEGYSVSREKKERFSLILESASTNQTSMYLCASRETGRLAFFGQGTRLTVV.

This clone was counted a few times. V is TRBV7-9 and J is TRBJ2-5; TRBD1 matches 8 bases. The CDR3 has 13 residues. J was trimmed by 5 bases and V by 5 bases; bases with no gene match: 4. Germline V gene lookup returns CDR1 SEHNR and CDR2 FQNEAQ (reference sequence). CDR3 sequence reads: CASSDWDRETQYF. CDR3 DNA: TGTGCCAGCAGCGATTGGGACAGGGAGACCCAGTACTTC.